This TCR beta chain was sequenced during a study of cytomegalovirus exposure and HLA in healthy donors. The CDR3 extends over 14 amino acids. Germline assignment: CDR1 MNHNY and CDR2 SVGAGI (reference sequence). V dropped 11 bases and J dropped 9; count of bases not matched to a gene: 12. The study, taken as a whole, reports: Per a later analysis, about 17,000 TCR beta sequences showed association with HLA alleles at 0.05 false discovery rate. Most TCR beta V segments were productive about 90% or about 30% of the time in an earlier analysis.

Although they were nominally healthy when sampled, donors likely had unrecorded immune exposures. Primers: 60 Vbeta forward and 13 Jbeta reverse. The repertoire was sequenced with immunoSEQ multiplex PCR; TCRdb's copy has only in-frame clones and lacks some. Found here are about 180,000 clones, more than 60% of them singletons; the top ten hold 3% to 4.5%. Regarding this clone: What it binds is not known.

Sequencing input: PBMCs. The chain recombines TRBV6-6 with TRBJ2-1, with TRBD2 matching 11 bases. The clonotype comes from a woman in her sixties in good health and CMV-seropositive. The CDR3 region has the DNA TGTGCCTCCCGGGATAGCGGGAGGGCCGTTGAGCAGTTCTTC. This gives the protein CASRDSGRAVEQFF.